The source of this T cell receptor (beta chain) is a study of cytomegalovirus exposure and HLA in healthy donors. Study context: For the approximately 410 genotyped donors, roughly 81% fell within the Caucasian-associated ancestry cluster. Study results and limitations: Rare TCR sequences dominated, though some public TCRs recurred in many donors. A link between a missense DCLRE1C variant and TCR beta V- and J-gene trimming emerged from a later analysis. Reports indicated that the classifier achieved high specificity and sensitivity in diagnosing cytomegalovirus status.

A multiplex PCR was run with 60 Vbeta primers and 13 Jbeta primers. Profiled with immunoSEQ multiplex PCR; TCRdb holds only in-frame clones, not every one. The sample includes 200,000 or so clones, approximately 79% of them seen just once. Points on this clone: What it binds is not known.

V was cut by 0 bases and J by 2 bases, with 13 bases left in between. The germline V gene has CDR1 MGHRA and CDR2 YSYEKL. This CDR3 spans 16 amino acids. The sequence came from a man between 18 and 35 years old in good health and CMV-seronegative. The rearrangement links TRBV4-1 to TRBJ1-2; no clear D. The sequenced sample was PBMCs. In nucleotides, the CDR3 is TGCGCCAGCAGCCAAGAATTAACAGTGTGGAACTATGGCTACACCTTC. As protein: CASSQELTVWNYGYTF.